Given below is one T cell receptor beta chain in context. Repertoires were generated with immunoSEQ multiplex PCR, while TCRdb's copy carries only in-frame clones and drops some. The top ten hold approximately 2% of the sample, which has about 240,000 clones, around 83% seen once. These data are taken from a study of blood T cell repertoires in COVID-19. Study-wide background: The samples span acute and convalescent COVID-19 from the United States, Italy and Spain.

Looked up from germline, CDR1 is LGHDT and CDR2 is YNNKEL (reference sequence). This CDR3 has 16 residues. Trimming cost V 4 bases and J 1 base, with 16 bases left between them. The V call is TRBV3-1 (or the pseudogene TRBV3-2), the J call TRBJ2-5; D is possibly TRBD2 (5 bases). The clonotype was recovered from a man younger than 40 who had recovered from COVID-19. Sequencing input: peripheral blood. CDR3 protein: CASSRPLTILQETQYF. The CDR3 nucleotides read TGTGCCAGCAGCCGGCCTCTGACTATACTCCAAGAGACCCAGTACTTC.